The T cell receptor beta chain described here comes from a study of cytomegalovirus exposure and HLA in healthy donors. Findings and limits, study-wide: The study had only CMV serostatus as immune exposure information. Researchers counted around 170 TCR beta chains as cytomegalovirus-associated. Among CMV-associated TCR beta chains, most appeared HLA-restricted in a later analysis. Earlier analysis looked at TCR beta V segments, and most were productive about 90% or about 30% of the time.

Vbeta (60) and Jbeta (13) primers were used in the PCR. Profiled with immunoSEQ multiplex PCR; TCRdb holds only in-frame clones, not every one. The profile shows 100,000 to 150,000 clones, 60% to 80% of them singletons. Regarding this clone: Its matching antigen is unknown.

Source material: PBMCs. The TCR sequence derives from a young man in good health and CMV-seronegative.

The CDR3 region has the DNA TGTGCCAGCAGCTTAACTAGAGAAAAACTGTTTTTT. It translates to CASSLTREKLFF. The chain carries TRBV7-6 and TRBJ1-4; D remains ambiguous. The CDR3 consists of 12 residues. Trimming stripped 2 bases from V and 8 bases from J, with 6 bases between. The germline CDR1 and CDR2 sequences are SGHVS and FNYEAQ.